The rows below give T cell receptor beta chains drawn from one sample of a study of early T cells in non-severe SARS-CoV-2 infection. TCRdb processed the 5' RACE reads anew with MiXCR; each CDR3 protein has one entry. The sample records about 80,000 distinct CDR3 sequences, 5% to 7% being singletons. The sequenced sample consisted of whole blood. These TCRs come from an adult who was a healthcare worker with PCR-confirmed SARS-CoV-2 infection or an uninfected control (not recorded which). Each CDR3 is given with its conserved first and last residue. The D gene is left open where the match is weak. A clone size is listed for some rows: how often the clone was seen (once, few, many), or a class if it is expanded.

TRBJ2-7	TRBD1	TRBV18	few	TGTGCCAGCTCACGCCAGGGGGCCGAGCAGTACTTC	CASSRQGAEQYF
TRBJ1-5	.	TRBV12-3/TRBV12-4	many	TGTGCCAGCAGTCGTACATCGGCTAGCAATCAGCCCCAGCATTTT	CASSRTSASNQPQHF
TRBJ1-4	.	TRBV18	few	TGTGCCAGCTCACCACCGGGAGGGCCTAATGAAAAACTGTTTTTT	CASSPPGGPNEKLFF
TRBJ1-4	.	TRBV5-1	many	TGCGCCAGCCAGCGGCCGGGAGAAAAACTGTTTTTT	CASQRPGEKLFF
TRBJ2-7	TRBD1	TRBV7-6	many	TGTGCCAGCAGCCCGACAGGGACGGTCCACGAGCAGTACTTC	CASSPTGTVHEQYF
TRBJ2-1	TRBD2	TRBV20-1	many	TGCAGTGCTAAAGGACTAGCGGGAGTTCGGAGTGAGCAGTTCTTC	CSAKGLAGVRSEQFF
TRBJ2-7	.	TRBV29-1	many	TGCAGCGTTGAATCGCCCACTCCCTACGAGCAGTACTTC	CSVESPTPYEQYF
TRBJ1-2	TRBD1	TRBV4-2	few	TGTGCCAGCAGCCGAGGGACAGAGAAGGACTATGGCTACACCTTC	CASSRGTEKDYGYTF
TRBJ2-3	TRBD2	TRBV6-4	many	TGTGCCAGCAGTGACTCTAGCGGGGGGGCTAGCACAGATACGCAGTATTTT	CASSDSSGGASTDTQYF
TRBJ2-5	.	TRBV20-1	.	TGCAGTGCCCTGGGCCGGGCCCAAGAGACCCAGTACTTC	CSALGRAQETQYF
TRBJ2-5	.	TRBV20-1	many	TGCAGTGCTCGCCGCTTTGAGGGGATACAAGAGACCCAGTACTTC	CSARRFEGIQETQYF
TRBJ2-1	.	TRBV6-2/TRBV6-3	.	TGTGCCAGCAGTTACCCCCGGGAAAGTCCATCCTACAATGAGCAGTTCTTC	CASSYPRESPSYNEQFF
TRBJ2-7	TRBD2	TRBV5-1	.	TGCGCCAGCAGTACCGCCGTGGGGGGACGACTAGCGGGAGGACCCACCTACGAGCAGTACTTC	CASSTAVGGRLAGGPTYEQYF
TRBJ2-1	TRBD2	TRBV11-2	.	TGTGCCAACAGCTTAGAATCCGGACTAGCGGAGTACAATGAGCAGTTCTTC	CANSLESGLAEYNEQFF
TRBJ2-6	TRBD1	TRBV6-5	.	TGTGCCAGCAGTTACCGGACAGGGGCTGGGGCCAACGTCCTGACTTTC	CASSYRTGAGANVLTF
TRBJ2-5	.	TRBV5-1	.	TGCGCCAGCAAGGGACAAGAGACCCAGTACTTC	CASKGQETQYF
TRBJ2-3	TRBD2	TRBV5-1	many	TGCGCCAGCAGCTTGGTGACCGGGGAGGGCTCGTCTCCTAATACGCAGTATTTT	CASSLVTGEGSSPNTQYF
TRBJ2-2	.	TRBV7-9	many	TGTGCCAGCATCATCGGCCCCGGGGAGCTGTTTTTT	CASIIGPGELFF
TRBJ2-7	.	TRBV29-1	few	TGCAGCGTTGAACTATCGGCAGGGGTCTCCGAGCAGTACTTC	CSVELSAGVSEQYF
TRBJ1-1	.	TRBV7-8	many	TGTGCCAGCAGCTTAGGTGGACAGTTGAACACTGAAGCTTTCTTT	CASSLGGQLNTEAFF
TRBJ1-1	.	TRBV19	many	TGTGCCAGTATTTGGTTGGCAGGGGCGAACACTGAAGCTTTCTTT	CASIWLAGANTEAFF
TRBJ2-3	TRBD2	TRBV11-2	few	TGTGCCAGCAGCCCGGGACTAGCGGGAGGGCTGACAGATACGCAGTATTTT	CASSPGLAGGLTDTQYF
TRBJ2-5	.	TRBV6-5	few	TGTGCCAGCAGAGAACGACCCGGAGGGACCCAGTACTTC	CASRERPGGTQYF
TRBJ1-5	.	TRBV5-6	.	TGTGCCAGCAGCTCTCAAAAGCGGCAGCCCCAGCATTTT	CASSSQKRQPQHF
TRBJ1-5	.	TRBV6-1	many	TGTGCCAGCAGTGAAGGGAGGTTGGGTAGCAATCAGCCCCAGCATTTT	CASSEGRLGSNQPQHF
TRBJ1-4	.	TRBV5-5	few	TGTGCCAGCAGCTTGGTTCAGAATGAAAAACTGTTTTTT	CASSLVQNEKLFF
TRBJ2-1	.	TRBV7-9	many	TGTGCCAGCAGCCAACCAGGGATAGGGGATTACAATGAGCAGTTCTTC	CASSQPGIGDYNEQFF
TRBJ2-2	.	TRBV4-3	few	TGCGCCAGCAGCCAACTCTTATCAGGGGAGCTGTTTTTT	CASSQLLSGELFF
TRBJ1-4	.	TRBV7-9	many	TGTGCCAGCAGCTTAGGAGGGGGAGATGAAAAACTGTTTTTT	CASSLGGGDEKLFF
TRBJ2-2	TRBD2	TRBV5-4	.	TGTGCCAGCAGCTTGGGCCCGGGGGGACCCACCGGGGAGCTGTTTTTT	CASSLGPGGPTGELFF
TRBJ2-6	.	TRBV6-6	.	TGTGCCAGCAGGGGAGGTCGCTCTGGGGCCAACGTCCTGACTTTC	CASRGGRSGANVLTF
TRBJ1-4	TRBD1	TRBV20-1	many	TGCAGTGCCACAGGGGCACAAACTCAAAAACTGTTTTTT	CSATGAQTQKLFF
TRBJ2-6	TRBD1	TRBV28	many	TGTGCCAGCAGTCCGGTCGGGACAGCTAACTCTGGGGCCAACGTCCTGACTTTC	CASSPVGTANSGANVLTF
TRBJ2-3	.	TRBV7-2	.	TGTGCCAGCAGCTTAGCTAGCGCTCCAGATACGCAGTATTTT	CASSLASAPDTQYF
TRBJ2-7	.	TRBV5-8	many	TGTGCCAGCAGAACCAACCGACAAGGACCCTACGAGCAGTACTTC	CASRTNRQGPYEQYF
TRBJ1-1	.	TRBV2	.	TGTGCCAGCCGGAGAATCTTGAACACTGAAGCTTTCTTT	CASRRILNTEAFF
TRBJ1-5	.	TRBV5-5	.	TGTGCCAGCAGGCCGACTGATAGCAATCAGCCCCAGCATTTT	CASRPTDSNQPQHF
TRBJ2-4	TRBD1	TRBV4-3	many	TGCGCCAGCAGCCAGAACAGGGGAGCCAAAAACATTCAGTACTTC	CASSQNRGAKNIQYF
TRBJ2-2	.	TRBV7-6	many	TGTGCCAGCAGCTCAGGAGGCAGGGGAACGGTGAACACCGGGGAGCTGTTTTTT	CASSSGGRGTVNTGELFF